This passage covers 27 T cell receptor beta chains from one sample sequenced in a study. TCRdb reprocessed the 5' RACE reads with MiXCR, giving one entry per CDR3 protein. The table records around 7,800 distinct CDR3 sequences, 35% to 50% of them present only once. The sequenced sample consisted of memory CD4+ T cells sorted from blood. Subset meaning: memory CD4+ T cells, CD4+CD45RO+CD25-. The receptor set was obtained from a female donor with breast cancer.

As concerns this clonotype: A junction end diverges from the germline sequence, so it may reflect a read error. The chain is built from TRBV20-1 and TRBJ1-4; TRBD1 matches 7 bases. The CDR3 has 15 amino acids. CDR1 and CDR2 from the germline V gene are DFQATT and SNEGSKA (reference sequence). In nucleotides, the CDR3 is TGCAGTGCTGGAGACTCGACAGGGCTGGATGAAAAACTGTTTTTT. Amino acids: CSAGDSTGLDEKLFF.

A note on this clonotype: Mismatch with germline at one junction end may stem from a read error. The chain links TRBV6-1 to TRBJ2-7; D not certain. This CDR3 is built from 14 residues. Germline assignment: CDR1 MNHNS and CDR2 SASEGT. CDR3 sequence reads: CDSSEAGPGYEQYF. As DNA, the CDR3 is TGTGACAGCAGTGAAGCAGGACCTGGCTACGAGCAGTACTTC.

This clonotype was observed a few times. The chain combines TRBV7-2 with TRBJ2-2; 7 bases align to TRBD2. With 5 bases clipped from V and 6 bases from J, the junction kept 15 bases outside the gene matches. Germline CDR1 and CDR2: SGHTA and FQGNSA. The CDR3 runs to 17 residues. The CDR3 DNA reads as TGTGCCAGCAGCCCCCGAGGGACTACCTTGGGTCCCGGGGAGCTGTTTTTT. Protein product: CASSPRGTTLGPGELFF.

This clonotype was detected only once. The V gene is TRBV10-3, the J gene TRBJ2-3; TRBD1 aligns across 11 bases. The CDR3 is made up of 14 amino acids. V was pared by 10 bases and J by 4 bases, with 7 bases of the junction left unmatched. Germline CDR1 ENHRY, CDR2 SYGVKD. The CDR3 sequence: CASWTGGNADTQYF. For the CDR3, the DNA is TGTGCCAGCTGGACAGGGGGCAACGCAGATACGCAGTATTTT.

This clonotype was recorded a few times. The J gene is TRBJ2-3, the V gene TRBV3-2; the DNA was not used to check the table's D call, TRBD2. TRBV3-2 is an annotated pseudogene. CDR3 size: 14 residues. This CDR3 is CASSQGRDDNTQYF. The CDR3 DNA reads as TGTGCCAGCAGCCAAGGGAGGGACGACAATACGCAGTATTTT.

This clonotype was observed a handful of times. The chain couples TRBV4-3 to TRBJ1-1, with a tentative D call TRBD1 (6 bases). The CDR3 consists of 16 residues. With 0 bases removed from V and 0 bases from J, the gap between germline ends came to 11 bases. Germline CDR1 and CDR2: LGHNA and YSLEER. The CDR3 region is CASSQEEGGVNTEAFF. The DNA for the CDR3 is TGCGCCAGCAGCCAAGAGGAGGGGGGGGTGAACACTGAAGCTTTCTTT.

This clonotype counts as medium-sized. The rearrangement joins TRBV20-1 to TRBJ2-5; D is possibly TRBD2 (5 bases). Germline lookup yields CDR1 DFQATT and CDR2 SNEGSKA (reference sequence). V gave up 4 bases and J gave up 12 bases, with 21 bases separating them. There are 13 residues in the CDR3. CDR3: CSAKEPSRDDEYF. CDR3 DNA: TGCAGTGCTAAGGAACCTAGTCGGGATGACGAGTACTTC.

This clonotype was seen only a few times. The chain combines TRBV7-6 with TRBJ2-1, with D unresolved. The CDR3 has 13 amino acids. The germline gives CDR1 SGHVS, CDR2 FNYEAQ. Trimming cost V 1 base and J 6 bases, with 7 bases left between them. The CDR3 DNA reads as TGTGCCAGCAGCTTAGTTCGCGGCAATGAGCAGTTCTTC. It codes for CASSLVRGNEQFF.

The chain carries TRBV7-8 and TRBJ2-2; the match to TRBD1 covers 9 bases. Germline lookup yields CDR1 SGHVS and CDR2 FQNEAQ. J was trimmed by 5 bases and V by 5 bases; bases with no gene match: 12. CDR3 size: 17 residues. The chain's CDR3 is CASSEEMRQGGTGELFF. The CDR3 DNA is TGTGCCAGCAGCGAAGAAATGAGACAGGGGGGGACCGGGGAGCTGTTTTTT. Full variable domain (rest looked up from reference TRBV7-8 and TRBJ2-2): GAGVSQSPRYKVAKRGQDVALRCDPISGHVSLFWYQQALGQGPEFLTYFQNEAQLDKSGLPSDRFFAERPEGSVSTLKIQRTQQEDSAVYLCASSEEMRQGGTGELFFGEGSRLTVL.

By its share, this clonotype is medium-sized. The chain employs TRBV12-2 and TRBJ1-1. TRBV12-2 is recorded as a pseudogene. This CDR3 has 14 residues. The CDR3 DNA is TGTGCAAGTCGCTTAGGGCGGGCCTACACTGAAGCTTTCTTT. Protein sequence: CASRLGRAYTEAFF.

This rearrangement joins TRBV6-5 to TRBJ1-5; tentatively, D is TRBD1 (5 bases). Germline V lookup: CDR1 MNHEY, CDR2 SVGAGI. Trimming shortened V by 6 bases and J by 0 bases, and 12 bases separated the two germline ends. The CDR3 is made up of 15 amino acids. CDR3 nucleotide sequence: TGTGCCAGCAGACCCGGGACGCTTAGCAATCAGCCCCAGCATTTT. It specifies CASRPGTLSNQPQHF.

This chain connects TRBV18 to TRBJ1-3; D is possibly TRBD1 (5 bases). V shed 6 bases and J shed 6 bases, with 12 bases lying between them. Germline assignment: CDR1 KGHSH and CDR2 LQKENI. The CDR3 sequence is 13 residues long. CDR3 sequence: CASSLTQENTIYF. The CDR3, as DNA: TGTGCCAGCTCCCTGACACAGGAAAACACCATATATTTT. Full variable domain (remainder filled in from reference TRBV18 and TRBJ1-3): NAGVMQNPRHLVRRRGQEARLRCSPMKGHSHVYWYRQLPEEGLKFMVYLQKENIIDESGMPKERFSAEFPKEGPSILRIQQVVRGDSAAYFCASSLTQENTIYFGEGSWLTVV.

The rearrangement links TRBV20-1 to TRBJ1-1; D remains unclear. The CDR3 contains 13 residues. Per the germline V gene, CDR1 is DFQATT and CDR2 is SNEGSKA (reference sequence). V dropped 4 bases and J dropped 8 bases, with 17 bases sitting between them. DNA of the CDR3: TGCAGTGCTAAACTAGTACGAAGGACCGAAGCTTTCTTT. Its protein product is CSAKLVRRTEAFF.

The CDR3 loop is CASSQDPSGFSTDTQYF. The DNA of the CDR3 is TGCGCCAGCAGCCAGGACCCTAGCGGGTTTAGCACAGATACGCAGTATTTT. The chain employs TRBV4-1 and TRBJ2-3; 8 bases align to TRBD2. V gave up 3 bases and J gave up 0 bases; unmatched junction bases: 8. Germline CDR1 reads MGHRA; CDR2 reads YSYEKL. CDR3 length: 17 amino acids.

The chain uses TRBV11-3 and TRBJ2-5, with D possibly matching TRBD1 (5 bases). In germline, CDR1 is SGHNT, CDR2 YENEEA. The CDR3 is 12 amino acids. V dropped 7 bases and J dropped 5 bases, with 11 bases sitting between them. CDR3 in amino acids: CASNNPGETQYF. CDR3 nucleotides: TGTGCCAGCAACAACCCAGGGGAGACCCAGTACTTC.

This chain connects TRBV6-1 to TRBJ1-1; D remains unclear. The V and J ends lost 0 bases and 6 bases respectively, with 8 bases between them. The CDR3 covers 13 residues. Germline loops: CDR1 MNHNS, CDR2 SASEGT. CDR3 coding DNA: TGTGCCAGCAGTGAAGCAGGGCCGGCTGAAGCTTTCTTT. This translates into CASSEAGPAEAFF.

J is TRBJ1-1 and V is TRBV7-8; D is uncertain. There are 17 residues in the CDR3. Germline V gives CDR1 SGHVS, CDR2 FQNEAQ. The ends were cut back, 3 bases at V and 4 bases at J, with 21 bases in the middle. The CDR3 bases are TGTGCCAGCAGCTTGAACGGAGGGCGTTTTTCGACCACTGAAGCTTTCTTT. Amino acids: CASSLNGGRFSTTEAFF.

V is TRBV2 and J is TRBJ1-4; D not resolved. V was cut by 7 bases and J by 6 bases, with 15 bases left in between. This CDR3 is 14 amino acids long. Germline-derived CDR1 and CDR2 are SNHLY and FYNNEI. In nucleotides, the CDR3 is TGTGCCAGCACCCTTCGGGGAATCGATGAAAAACTGTTTTTT. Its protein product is CASTLRGIDEKLFF. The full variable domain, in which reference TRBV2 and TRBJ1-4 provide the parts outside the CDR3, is EPEVTQTPSHQVTQMGQEVILRCVPISNHLYFYWYRQILGQKVEFLVSFYNNEISEKSEIFDDQFSVERPDGSNFTLKIRSTKLEDSAMYFCASTLRGIDEKLFFGSGTQLSVL.

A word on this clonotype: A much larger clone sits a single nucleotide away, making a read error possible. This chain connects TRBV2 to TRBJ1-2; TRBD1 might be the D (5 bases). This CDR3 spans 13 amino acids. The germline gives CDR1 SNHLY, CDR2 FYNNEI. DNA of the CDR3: TGTGCCAACAGTGAGGAACAGGTCTATGGCTACACCTTC. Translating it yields CANSEEQVYGYTF.

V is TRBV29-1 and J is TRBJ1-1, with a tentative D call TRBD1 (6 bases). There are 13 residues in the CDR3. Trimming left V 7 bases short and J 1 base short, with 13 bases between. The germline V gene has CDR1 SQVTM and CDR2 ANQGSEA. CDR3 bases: TGCAGCGCCATCCGGACAGAGAACACTGAAGCTTTCTTT. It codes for CSAIRTENTEAFF.

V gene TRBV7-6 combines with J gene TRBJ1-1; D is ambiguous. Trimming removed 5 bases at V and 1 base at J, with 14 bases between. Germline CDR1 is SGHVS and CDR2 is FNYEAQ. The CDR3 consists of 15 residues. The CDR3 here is CASSKSPDGNTEAFF. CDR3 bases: TGTGCCAGCAGCAAATCGCCTGACGGGAACACTGAAGCTTTCTTT.

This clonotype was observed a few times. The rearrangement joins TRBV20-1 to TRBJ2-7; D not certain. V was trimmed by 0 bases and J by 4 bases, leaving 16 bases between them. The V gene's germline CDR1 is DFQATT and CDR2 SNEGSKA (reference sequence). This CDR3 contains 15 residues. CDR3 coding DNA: TGCAGTGCTAGAGATACCGCGTCGGGTTTTTACGAGCAGTACTTC. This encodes CSARDTASGFYEQYF.

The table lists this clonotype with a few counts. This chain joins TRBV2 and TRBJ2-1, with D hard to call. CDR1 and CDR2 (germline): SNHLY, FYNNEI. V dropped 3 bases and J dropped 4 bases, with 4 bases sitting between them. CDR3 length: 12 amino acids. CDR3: CASSEGYNEQFF. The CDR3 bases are TGTGCCAGCAGTGAGGGGTACAATGAGCAGTTCTTC.

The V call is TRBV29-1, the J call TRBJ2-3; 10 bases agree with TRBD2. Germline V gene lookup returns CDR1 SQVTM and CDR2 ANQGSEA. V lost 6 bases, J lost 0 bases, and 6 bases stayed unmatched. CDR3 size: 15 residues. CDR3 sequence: CSVFTSGASTDTQYF. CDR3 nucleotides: TGCAGCGTGTTTACTAGCGGGGCTAGCACAGATACGCAGTATTTT.

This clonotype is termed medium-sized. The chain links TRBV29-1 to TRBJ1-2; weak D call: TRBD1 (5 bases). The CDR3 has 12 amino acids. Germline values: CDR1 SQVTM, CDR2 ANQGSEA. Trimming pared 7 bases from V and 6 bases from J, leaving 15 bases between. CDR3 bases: TGCAGCGCCCTATGGGGGATTGATGGCTACACCTTC. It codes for CSALWGIDGYTF.

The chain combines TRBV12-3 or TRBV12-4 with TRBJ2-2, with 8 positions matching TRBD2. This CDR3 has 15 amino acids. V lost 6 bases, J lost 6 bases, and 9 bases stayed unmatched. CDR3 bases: TGTGCCAGCAGGGCCTATCGGGAGGGCCCCGGGGAGCTGTTTTTT. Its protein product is CASRAYREGPGELFF.

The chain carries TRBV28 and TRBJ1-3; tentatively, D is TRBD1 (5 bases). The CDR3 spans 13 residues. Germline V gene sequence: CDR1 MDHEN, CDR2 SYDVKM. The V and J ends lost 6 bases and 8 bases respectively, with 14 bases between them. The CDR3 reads CASSVREVDTIYF. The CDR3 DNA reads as TGTGCCAGCAGCGTCAGGGAGGTGGACACCATATATTTT. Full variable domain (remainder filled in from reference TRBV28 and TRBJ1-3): DVKVTQSSRYLVKRTGEKVFLECVQDMDHENMFWYRQDPGLGLRLIYFSYDVKMKEKGDIPEGYSVSREKKERFSLILESASTNQTSMYLCASSVREVDTIYFGEGSWLTVV.